A selection of T cell receptor beta chains follows, all from one sample in a study of T cell responses to AZD1222 COVID-19 vaccine. Assay used: immunoSEQ multiplex PCR; TCRdb lists only in-frame clones, some missing. The sample records 150,000 or so clones, around 91% being singletons. Sequencing was performed on peripheral blood, taken on day 0 of AZD1222 vaccination. The receptors shown here come from an adult in good health. Each CDR3 is given with its conserved first and last residue. Fields, in order: clone size, V gene, J gene, D gene, CDR3 DNA, CDR3 protein. The D gene is left open where the match is weak. Only some rows state a clone size, as once, few, many or a class for expanded clones.

abundance: once; v_gene: TRBV7-2; j_gene: TRBJ2-3; d_gene: -; CDR3nt: TGTGCCAGCAGTAGGGACTTTGCTAGCACAGATACGCAGTATTTT; CDR3aa: CASSRDFASTDTQYF
abundance: -; v_gene: TRBV29-1; j_gene: TRBJ1-1; d_gene: -; CDR3nt: TGCAGCGTTGAAACTGTAGGAGGTACCACTGAAGCTTTCTTT; CDR3aa: CSVETVGGTTEAFF
abundance: -; v_gene: TRBV5-1; j_gene: TRBJ1-4; d_gene: -; CDR3nt: TGCGCCAGCAGCTTATCGGACACGGAGGGAAAACTGTTTTTT; CDR3aa: CASSLSDTEGKLFF
abundance: -; v_gene: TRBV5-1; j_gene: TRBJ1-2; d_gene: -; CDR3nt: TGCGCCAGCAGCTTTGGACGGGGCTATGGCTACACCTTC; CDR3aa: CASSFGRGYGYTF
abundance: -; v_gene: TRBV12-3/TRBV12-4; j_gene: TRBJ1-2; d_gene: TRBD1; CDR3nt: TGTGCCAGCAGTCGGGACAGTGAAGGCTACACCTTC; CDR3aa: CASSRDSEGYTF
abundance: -; v_gene: TRBV5-1; j_gene: TRBJ1-2; d_gene: -; CDR3nt: TGCGCCAGCAGCCCGAGATCCGGTGGGGACTATAACTATGGCTACACCTTC; CDR3aa: CASSPRSGGDYNYGYTF
abundance: -; v_gene: TRBV15; j_gene: TRBJ1-6; d_gene: -; CDR3nt: TGTGCCACCAGCAGAGATCCCCGACAGTGGACGGATTCACCCCTCCACTTT; CDR3aa: CATSRDPRQWTDSPLHF
abundance: -; v_gene: TRBV20-1; j_gene: TRBJ1-2; d_gene: -; CDR3nt: TGCAGTGTACAGGGTCGGGGCTACACCTTC; CDR3aa: CSVQGRGYTF
abundance: -; v_gene: TRBV7-2; j_gene: TRBJ2-7; d_gene: TRBD1; CDR3nt: TGTGCCAGCAGCTTAGCGACAGGGGGCTACGAGCAGTACTTC; CDR3aa: CASSLATGGYEQYF
abundance: -; v_gene: TRBV24-1; j_gene: TRBJ2-1; d_gene: TRBD2; CDR3nt: TGTGCCACCAGCCCAAGGGGACTAGCGAGATCCTACAATGAGCAGTTCTTC; CDR3aa: CATSPRGLARSYNEQFF
abundance: once; v_gene: TRBV7-2; j_gene: TRBJ2-5; d_gene: -; CDR3nt: TGTGCCAGCAGCTTGGTCGTCCCGGAGACCCAGTACTTC; CDR3aa: CASSLVVPETQYF
abundance: once; v_gene: TRBV10-3; j_gene: TRBJ2-2; d_gene: -; CDR3nt: TGTGCCATCAGTGAGTCGTGGACTCCAAGCCCCGGGGAGCTGTTTTTT; CDR3aa: CAISESWTPSPGELFF
abundance: -; v_gene: TRBV15; j_gene: TRBJ2-7; d_gene: -; CDR3nt: TGTGCCACCAGCAGAGATCCGACGGGCCTCTACGAGCAGTACTTC; CDR3aa: CATSRDPTGLYEQYF
abundance: -; v_gene: TRBV6-5; j_gene: TRBJ2-3; d_gene: -; CDR3nt: TGTGCCAGCACTCCAGGGTTGGGCCAGGCAGATACGCAGTATTTT; CDR3aa: CASTPGLGQADTQYF
abundance: once; v_gene: TRBV18; j_gene: TRBJ1-6; d_gene: TRBD1; CDR3nt: TGTGCCAGCTCACAGGGGACAGGGAATTCACCCCTCCACTTT; CDR3aa: CASSQGTGNSPLHF
abundance: -; v_gene: TRBV15; j_gene: TRBJ2-5; d_gene: -; CDR3nt: TGTGCCACCAGCAGAGAAGGGGAGACCCAGTACTTC; CDR3aa: CATSREGETQYF
abundance: -; v_gene: TRBV15; j_gene: TRBJ1-1; d_gene: -; CDR3nt: TGTGCCACCAGCAGAGATCGGGGAGAGGGCACTGAAGCTTTCTTT; CDR3aa: CATSRDRGEGTEAFF
abundance: -; v_gene: TRBV5-1; j_gene: TRBJ2-1; d_gene: TRBD2; CDR3nt: TGCGCCAGCAGCCCGACTAGCGGGGGGGGATGGGAGCAGTTCTTC; CDR3aa: CASSPTSGGGWEQFF
abundance: -; v_gene: TRBV7-6; j_gene: TRBJ1-1; d_gene: -; CDR3nt: TGTGCCAGCAGCTTAGCAGACATAGGTATTCCCCCGAACACTGAAGCTTTCTTT; CDR3aa: CASSLADIGIPPNTEAFF
abundance: -; v_gene: TRBV7-9; j_gene: TRBJ2-2; d_gene: -; CDR3nt: TGTGCCAGCAGCTTAAGCGACAAGGCAACAGGGAACACCGGGGAGCTGTTTTTT; CDR3aa: CASSLSDKATGNTGELFF
abundance: -; v_gene: TRBV5-1; j_gene: TRBJ2-3; d_gene: -; CDR3nt: TGCGCCAGCAGCGGGCAGGGAGGAACAGATACGCAGTATTTT; CDR3aa: CASSGQGGTDTQYF
abundance: -; v_gene: TRBV5-4; j_gene: TRBJ1-3; d_gene: -; CDR3nt: TGTGCCAGCAGCTTCGAATTTAACTCTGGAAACACCATATATTTT; CDR3aa: CASSFEFNSGNTIYF
abundance: -; v_gene: TRBV2; j_gene: TRBJ2-7; d_gene: -; CDR3nt: TGTGCCAGCAGTGAAGCGAGGGGGTACGAGCAGTACTTC; CDR3aa: CASSEARGYEQYF
abundance: -; v_gene: TRBV12-3/TRBV12-4; j_gene: TRBJ1-3; d_gene: -; CDR3nt: TGTGCCAGCAGTTTACCGGGAAACACCATATATTTT; CDR3aa: CASSLPGNTIYF
abundance: -; v_gene: TRBV6-6; j_gene: TRBJ1-5; d_gene: -; CDR3nt: TGTGCCAGCAGTTATTACAGCAATCAGCCCCAGCATTTT; CDR3aa: CASSYYSNQPQHF
abundance: -; v_gene: TRBV7-9; j_gene: TRBJ2-1; d_gene: TRBD2; CDR3nt: TGTGCCAGCAGGCTGACTAGCGGCTTTGGGAATGAGCAGTTCTTC; CDR3aa: CASRLTSGFGNEQFF
abundance: -; v_gene: TRBV7-6; j_gene: TRBJ2-6; d_gene: -; CDR3nt: TGTGCCAGCAGCTTAGTGGCGGGCTCTGGGGCCAACGTCCTGACTTTC; CDR3aa: CASSLVAGSGANVLTF
abundance: once; v_gene: TRBV27; j_gene: TRBJ2-7; d_gene: -; CDR3nt: TGTGCCAGCAGTTTCCTCGGACAGTTCGAGCAGTACTTC; CDR3aa: CASSFLGQFEQYF
abundance: -; v_gene: TRBV19; j_gene: TRBJ2-3; d_gene: -; CDR3nt: TGTGCCAGTAGTGGGGGGCCCGCTCTCACAGATACGCAGTATTTT; CDR3aa: CASSGGPALTDTQYF
abundance: once; v_gene: TRBV9; j_gene: TRBJ2-7; d_gene: -; CDR3nt: TGTGCCAGCAGCGTAGGCGGAGGGGTTGGGGGGTTGGACGAGCAGTACTTC; CDR3aa: CASSVGGGVGGLDEQYF
abundance: -; v_gene: TRBV29-1; j_gene: TRBJ2-3; d_gene: -; CDR3nt: TGCAGCGTCACGCCGAGCGGAGGGGGCGATACGCAGTATTTT; CDR3aa: CSVTPSGGGDTQYF
abundance: -; v_gene: TRBV25-1; j_gene: TRBJ2-3; d_gene: -; CDR3nt: TGTGCCAGCAGTGACGGGTGGCCTAGCACAGATACGCAGTATTTT; CDR3aa: CASSDGWPSTDTQYF
abundance: -; v_gene: TRBV27; j_gene: TRBJ2-5; d_gene: -; CDR3nt: TGTGCCAGCAGTTTTCGGGGACCGGGACGAGAGACCCAGTACTTC; CDR3aa: CASSFRGPGRETQYF
abundance: once; v_gene: TRBV9; j_gene: TRBJ2-5; d_gene: -; CDR3nt: TGTGCCAGCAGCGCCGTCCCAGCGGCTAAAGAGACCCAGTACTTC; CDR3aa: CASSAVPAAKETQYF
abundance: -; v_gene: TRBV5-5; j_gene: TRBJ1-2; d_gene: -; CDR3nt: TGTGCCAGCAGCTCCGACATAAATGGCTACACCTTC; CDR3aa: CASSSDINGYTF
abundance: -; v_gene: TRBV10-3; j_gene: TRBJ2-3; d_gene: TRBD1; CDR3nt: TGTGCCACCGGAAGACAGGGGGATCTCGCAGATACGCAGTATTTT; CDR3aa: CATGRQGDLADTQYF
abundance: -; v_gene: TRBV5-6; j_gene: TRBJ1-6; d_gene: -; CDR3nt: TGTGCCAGCAGCTGGGGGGGGACACCCCTCCACTTT; CDR3aa: CASSWGGTPLHF
abundance: -; v_gene: TRBV7-9; j_gene: TRBJ1-1; d_gene: TRBD1; CDR3nt: TGTGCCAGCAGCCAGGGGGCTTGGAACACTGAAGCTTTCTTT; CDR3aa: CASSQGAWNTEAFF
abundance: -; v_gene: TRBV6-2/TRBV6-3; j_gene: TRBJ1-2; d_gene: -; CDR3nt: TGTGCCAGCAGTTACACACCGACAGCCGGGGGAGCCTATGGCTACACCTTC; CDR3aa: CASSYTPTAGGAYGYTF
abundance: -; v_gene: TRBV7-2; j_gene: TRBJ1-2; d_gene: -; CDR3nt: TGTGCCAGCAGCCTCGGGCCTAACTATGGCTACACCTTC; CDR3aa: CASSLGPNYGYTF
abundance: -; v_gene: TRBV5-1; j_gene: TRBJ1-5; d_gene: TRBD1; CDR3nt: TGCGCCAGCAGCGTCCGGGACAGGGGCAATCAGCCCCAGCATTTT; CDR3aa: CASSVRDRGNQPQHF
abundance: -; v_gene: TRBV7-9; j_gene: TRBJ1-2; d_gene: -; CDR3nt: TGTGCCAGCAGCCCTACCGGACTGGACGTCGGTGGCTACACCTTC; CDR3aa: CASSPTGLDVGGYTF
abundance: -; v_gene: TRBV6-5; j_gene: TRBJ1-6; d_gene: -; CDR3nt: TGTGCCAGCAGTCCCCGTCCTCGCGATAGGGCACCCCTCCACTTT; CDR3aa: CASSPRPRDRAPLHF
abundance: -; v_gene: TRBV5-4; j_gene: TRBJ1-4; d_gene: TRBD1; CDR3nt: TGTGCCACTCAGAGCCAGGGGGCTGAAAAACTGTTTTTT; CDR3aa: CATQSQGAEKLFF
abundance: -; v_gene: TRBV9; j_gene: TRBJ2-1; d_gene: -; CDR3nt: TGTGCCAGCAGCCCCTCTAATTCCTGGAGCTCCTACAATGAGCAGTTCTTC; CDR3aa: CASSPSNSWSSYNEQFF